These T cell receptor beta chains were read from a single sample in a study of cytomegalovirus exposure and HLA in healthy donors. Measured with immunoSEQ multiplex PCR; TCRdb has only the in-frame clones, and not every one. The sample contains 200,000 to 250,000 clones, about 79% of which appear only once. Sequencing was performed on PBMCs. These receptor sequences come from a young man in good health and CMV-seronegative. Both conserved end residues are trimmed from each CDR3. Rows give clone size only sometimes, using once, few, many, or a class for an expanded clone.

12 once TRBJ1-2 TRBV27 ASSGSPGTDGYT
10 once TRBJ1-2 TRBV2 ASSRDNRGYT
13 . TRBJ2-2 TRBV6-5 AIATGTGDSGELF
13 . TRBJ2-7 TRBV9 ASSAGQGYSYEQY
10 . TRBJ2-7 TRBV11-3 ASSFQVSEQY
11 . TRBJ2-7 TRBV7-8 ASSYTGEVEQY
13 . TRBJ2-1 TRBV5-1 ASSFTGDSYNEQF
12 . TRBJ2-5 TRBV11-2 ASSPAHGEETQY
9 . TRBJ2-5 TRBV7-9 ASSSRETQY
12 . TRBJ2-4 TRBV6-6 ASNPGQDKNIQY
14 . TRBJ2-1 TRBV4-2 ASSQVGLAGNNEQF
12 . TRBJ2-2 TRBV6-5 ASSRQTNTGELF
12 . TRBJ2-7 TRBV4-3 ASSQADSSYEQY
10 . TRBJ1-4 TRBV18 ASSPPGGKLF
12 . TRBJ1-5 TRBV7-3 ASSAGTGVQPQH
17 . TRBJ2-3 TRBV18 ASSPSGTSGGRGTDTQY
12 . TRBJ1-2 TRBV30 ASQEGRSNYGYT
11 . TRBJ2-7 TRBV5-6 ASSLILSYEQY
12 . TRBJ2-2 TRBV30 AWSVTGTTGELF
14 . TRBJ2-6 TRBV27 ASSLGRGSGANVLT
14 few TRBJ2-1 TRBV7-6 ASSLGTSGSNNEQF
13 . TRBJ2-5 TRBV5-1 ASSPRTGGEETQY
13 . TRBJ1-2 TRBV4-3 ASSQEAGGGYGYT
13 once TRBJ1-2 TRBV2 ASIPRLTGEYGYT
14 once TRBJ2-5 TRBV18 ASSPGTSGIQETQY
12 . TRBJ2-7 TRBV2 ASSSSDRAYEQY
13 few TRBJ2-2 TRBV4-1 ASGVDSGRAGELF
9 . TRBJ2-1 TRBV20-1 SASLADEQF
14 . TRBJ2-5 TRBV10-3 AISEEEQGPQETQY
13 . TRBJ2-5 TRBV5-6 ASSSVGTDQETQY
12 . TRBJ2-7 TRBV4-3 ASSQDRGGYEQY
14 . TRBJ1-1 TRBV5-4 ASGVGQGTMNTEAF
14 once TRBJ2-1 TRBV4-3 ASSLKRLAGANEQF
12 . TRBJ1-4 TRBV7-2 ASSTDRVNEKLF
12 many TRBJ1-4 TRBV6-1 ASSDLDRTEKLF
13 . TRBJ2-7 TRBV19 ASSESGSAPYEQY
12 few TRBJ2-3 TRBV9 ASSVEGGTDTQY
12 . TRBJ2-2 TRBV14 ASSQSVPGGELF
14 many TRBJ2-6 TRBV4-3 ASSQPTGPGANVLT
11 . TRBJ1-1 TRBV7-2 ASSSQGGTEAF
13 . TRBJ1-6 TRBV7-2 ASSLTGQGGSPLH
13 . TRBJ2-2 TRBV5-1 ASSLGDINTGELF
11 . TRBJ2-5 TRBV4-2 ASSQDLRETQY
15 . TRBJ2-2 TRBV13 ASSKTSGNRHTGELF
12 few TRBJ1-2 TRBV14 ASSQETGNYGYT
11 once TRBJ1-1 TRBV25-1 ASSEYGTGEAF
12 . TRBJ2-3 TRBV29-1 SVFGGTSTDTQY
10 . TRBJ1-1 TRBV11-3 ASSLTDTEAF
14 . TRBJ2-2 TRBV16 ASSPTGGADTGELF
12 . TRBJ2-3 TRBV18 ASSPLGGADTQY
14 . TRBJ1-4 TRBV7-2 ASSTPDRATNEKLF
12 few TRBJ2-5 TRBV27 ASSLVGGQETQY
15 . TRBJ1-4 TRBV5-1 ASSLEVRGSTNEKLF